This T cell receptor (beta chain) came from a study of CD8+CD57+ T cells in acquired aplastic anemia. An expansion of CD8+CD57+ cells by flow cytometry had been shown in patients chosen for sequencing. TCR beta VDJ and CDR3 were profiled, and genomic DNA was the template. TCRdb passed the reads through MiXCR, listing each CDR3 protein once. Here the sample spans hundreds of thousands of distinct CDR3 sequences, about a third being singletons. Worth noting for this clonotype: A single base separates this from a much larger clone, so it may be a read error.

Germline CDR1 and CDR2: SGDLS and YYNGEE. V lost 0 bases to trimming and J lost 1 base, with 11 bases between them. The CDR3 covers 15 residues. The receptor's source is a human donor with aplastic anemia. The specimen was sorted CD4+, CD8+, or CD8+CD57+ T cells (not recorded which) from PBMCs. The chain has TRBV9 and TRBJ2-7; D is perhaps TRBD1 or TRBD2 (5 bases each). The CDR3 coding sequence is TGTGCCAGCAGCGTAGCTTTTGGGGGTTCCTACGAGCAGTACTTC. Translated: CASSVAFGGSYEQYF.